The 8 T cell receptor beta chains listed next were all sequenced from one sample in a study of T cell responses to AZD1222 COVID-19 vaccine (dated by TCRdb to the early 2020s). What this sample's time point label stands for: baseline before first vaccination. Library generation was performed with the immunoSEQ multiplex PCR assay. Here the immuneACCESS table is served through TCRdb, limited to in-frame sequences with V and J called. Missing clones are a known gap in these copies; in checked studies unresolved V genes cover under half, and the rest lacks a known reason. This sample gives around 150,000 clones in total; approximately 90% of them show up just once. The ten largest clones take up around 5% of the sample. Source: peripheral blood, taken on day 0 of AZD1222 vaccination. All receptors derive from an adult in good health.

This chain joins TRBV6-5 and TRBJ1-5, with D unresolved. The CDR3 has 15 residues. V dropped 0 bases and J dropped 3 bases, with 9 bases sitting between them. The germline CDR1 and CDR2 sequences are MNHEY and SVGAGI. The CDR3 region has the DNA TGTGCCAGCAGTTACTCGTACCAGCTCAATCAGCCCCAGCATTTT. Protein: CASSYSYQLNQPQHF.

The chain couples TRBV7-2 to TRBJ2-7; D call uncertain. The CDR3 is 12 residues long. Per germline, CDR1 SGHTA and CDR2 FQGNSA. The V end was cut by 5 bases, the J end by 5 bases, with 10 bases between. Here the CDR3 reads CASSLTFDEQYF. CDR3 nucleotides: TGTGCCAGCAGCCTGACTTTTGACGAGCAGTACTTC.

This clone occurred once. For the CDR3, the DNA is TGTGCCGGGGGACAATCCTACGAGCAGTACTTC. Translating it yields CAGGQSYEQYF. This chain connects TRBV30 to TRBJ2-7; tentative D call: TRBD1 (6 bases). The V gene lost 8 bases and the J gene lost 1 base, with 9 bases spanning the gap. Germline CDR1 reads GTSNPN; CDR2 reads SVGIG (reference sequence). This CDR3 has 11 residues.

The chain couples TRBV19 to TRBJ2-1; no definite D call. Trimming pared 4 bases from V and 6 bases from J, leaving 13 bases between. Germline CDR1 is LNHDA and CDR2 is SQIVND (reference sequence). This CDR3 is 14 amino acids long. The CDR3 is CASSRLVGPNEQFF. CDR3 nucleotide sequence: TGTGCCAGTAGTAGGTTGGTAGGCCCCAATGAGCAGTTCTTC.

This clone was detected only a few times. This chain connects TRBV18 to TRBJ1-5, with D perhaps TRBD1 (5 bases). V lost 2 bases and J lost 3, with 8 bases in between. The length of the CDR3 is 14 residues. Germline V CDR1 and CDR2: KGHSH, LQKENI. Here the CDR3 reads CASSPGTINQPQHF. Here the CDR3 DNA reads TGTGCCAGCTCACCAGGGACCATCAATCAGCCCCAGCATTTT.

The V and J genes are TRBV28 and TRBJ2-2, with TRBD1 as a possible D gene (6 bases). The CDR3 runs 19 residues. Germline V gives CDR1 MDHEN, CDR2 SYDVKM. The V end lost 4 bases, the J end lost 4 bases, and 25 bases lay between the germline ends. The CDR3 nucleotides read TGTGCCAGCAGTTCCCACTCGACAGGTCTTGGGATGGGCACCGGGGAGCTGTTTTTT. Encoded protein: CASSSHSTGLGMGTGELFF. Full variable domain (remainder filled in from reference TRBV28 and TRBJ2-2): DVKVTQSSRYLVKRTGEKVFLECVQDMDHENMFWYRQDPGLGLRLIYFSYDVKMKEKGDIPEGYSVSREKKERFSLILESASTNQTSMYLCASSSHSTGLGMGTGELFFGEGSRLTVL.

The chain joins TRBV28 to TRBJ1-2; the D is unclear. The germline gives CDR1 MDHEN, CDR2 SYDVKM. This CDR3 has 14 amino acids. The germline V and J ends were trimmed by 2 bases and 4 bases, with 11 bases remaining between them. The CDR3 region has the DNA TGTGCCAGCAGTTTAGCCGATGATATCTATGGCTACACCTTC. This sequence encodes CASSLADDIYGYTF.

The chain recombines TRBV5-4 with TRBJ2-1; 11 nucleotides match TRBD2. This CDR3 spans 16 amino acids. Germline values: CDR1 SGHNT, CDR2 YYREEE (reference sequence). J gave up 3 bases and V 0 bases, and 2 bases lay outside the gene matches. This CDR3 reads CASSLGTSGFYNEQFF. The CDR3 DNA sequence: TGTGCCAGCAGCTTGGGGACTAGCGGGTTCTACAATGAGCAGTTCTTC. The entire variable domain, with the rest obtained from reference TRBV5-4 and TRBJ2-1, is as follows: ETGVTQSPTHLIKTRGQQVTLRCSSQSGHNTVSWYQQALGQGPQFIFQYYREEENGRGNFPPRFSGLQFPNYSSELNVNALELDDSALYLCASSLGTSGFYNEQFFGPGTRLTVL.